The clone carrying this T cell receptor beta chain was recorded many times. The data were obtained in a study of response to subunit inactivated influenza vaccine. TCRdb redid the calling of the RT-PCR reads with MiXCR, one entry per CDR3 protein. The sample has some 540,000 distinct CDR3 sequences; roughly a quarter are singletons. V shed 5 bases and J shed 11 bases, with 13 bases lying between them. The CDR3 loop spans 12 amino acids. This sample also belongs to another study, concerning T cells expressing NK-cell markers. Per that study: UMIs were included in TCR beta cDNA generated by 5'RACE template switching. Out of eight donors sequenced, seven tested HCMV-seropositive and the remaining one seronegative. An anti-gamma-delta TCR antibody was added in several experiments. It restricted sorting to alpha-beta TCR-expressing T cells. Leadership of the CD3+CD56-NKG2C+ fraction also belonged to these clonotypes in a handful of donors.

The receptor's source is a man aged 45 to 65 who received an inactivated influenza vaccine. This specimen was CD4+ T cells sorted from PBMCs, taken roughly 12 days after vaccination. This chain joins TRBV12-3 or TRBV12-4 and TRBJ2-1; D uncertain. CDR3 sequence: CASSSGVGKQFF. CDR3 nucleotide sequence: TGTGCCAGCAGTAGTGGGGTTGGCAAGCAGTTCTTC.